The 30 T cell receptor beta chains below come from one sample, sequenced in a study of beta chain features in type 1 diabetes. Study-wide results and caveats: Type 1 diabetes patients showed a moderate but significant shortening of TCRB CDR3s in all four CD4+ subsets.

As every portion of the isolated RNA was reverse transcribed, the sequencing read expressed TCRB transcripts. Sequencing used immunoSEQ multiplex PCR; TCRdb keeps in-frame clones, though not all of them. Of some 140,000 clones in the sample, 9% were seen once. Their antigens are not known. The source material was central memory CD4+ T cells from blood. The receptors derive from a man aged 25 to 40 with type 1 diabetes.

The CDR3 sequence is CASSQEGTGDTQYF. The CDR3 region has the DNA TGCGCCAGCAGCCAAGAGGGAACAGGGGACACGCAGTATTTT. The V gene is TRBV4-3, the J gene TRBJ2-3; TRBD1 agrees at 7 bases. There are 14 residues in the CDR3. V was clipped by 0 bases and J by 9 bases; unmatched bases: 6. Germline CDR1 reads LGHNA; CDR2 reads YSLEER.

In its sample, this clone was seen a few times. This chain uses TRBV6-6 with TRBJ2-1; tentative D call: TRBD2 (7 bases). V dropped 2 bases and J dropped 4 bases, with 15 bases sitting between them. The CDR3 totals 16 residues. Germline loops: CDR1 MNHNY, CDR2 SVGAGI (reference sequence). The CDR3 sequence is CASSYGTPREYNEQFF. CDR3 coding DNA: TGTGCCAGCAGTTACGGGACACCGCGGGAGTACAATGAGCAGTTCTTC.

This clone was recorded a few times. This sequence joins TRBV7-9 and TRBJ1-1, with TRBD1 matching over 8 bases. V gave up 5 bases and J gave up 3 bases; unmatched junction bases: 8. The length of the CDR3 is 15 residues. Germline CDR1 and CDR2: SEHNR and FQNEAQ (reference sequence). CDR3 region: CASSQTGAADTEAFF. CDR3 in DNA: TGTGCCAGCAGCCAGACAGGGGCGGCGGACACTGAAGCTTTCTTT. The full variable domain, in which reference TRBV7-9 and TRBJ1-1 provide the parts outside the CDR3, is DTGVSQNPRHKITKRGQNVTFRCDPISEHNRLYWYRQTLGQGPEFLTYFQNEAQLEKSRLLSDRFSAERPKGSFSTLEIQRTEQGDSAMYLCASSQTGAADTEAFFGQGTRLTVV.

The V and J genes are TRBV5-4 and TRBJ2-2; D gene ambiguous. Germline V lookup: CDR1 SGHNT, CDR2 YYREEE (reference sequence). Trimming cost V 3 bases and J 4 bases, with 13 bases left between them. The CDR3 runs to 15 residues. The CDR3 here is CASSSEVATTGELFF. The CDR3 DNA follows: TGTGCCAGCAGCTCTGAGGTCGCAACCACCGGGGAGCTGTTTTTT.

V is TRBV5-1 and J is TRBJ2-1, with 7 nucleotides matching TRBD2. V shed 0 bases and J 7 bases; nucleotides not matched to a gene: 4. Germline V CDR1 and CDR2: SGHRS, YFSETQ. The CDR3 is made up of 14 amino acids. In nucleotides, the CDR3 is TGCGCCAGCAGCTTGGCGGGGGGTGGAAATGAGCAGTTCTTC. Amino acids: CASSLAGGGNEQFF.

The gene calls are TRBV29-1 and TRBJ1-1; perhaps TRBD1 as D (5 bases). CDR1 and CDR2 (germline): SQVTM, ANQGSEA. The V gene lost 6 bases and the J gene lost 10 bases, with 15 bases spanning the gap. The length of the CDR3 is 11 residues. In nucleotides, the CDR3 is TGCAGCGTGGGGCCCGGGGGTAGAGCTTTCTTT. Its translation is CSVGPGGRAFF. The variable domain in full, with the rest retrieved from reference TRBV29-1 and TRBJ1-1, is SAVISQKPSRDICQRGTSLTIQCQVDSQVTMMFWYRQQPGQSLTLIATANQGSEATYESGFVIDKFPISRPNLTFSTLTVSNMSPEDSSIYLCSVGPGGRAFFGQGTRLTVV.

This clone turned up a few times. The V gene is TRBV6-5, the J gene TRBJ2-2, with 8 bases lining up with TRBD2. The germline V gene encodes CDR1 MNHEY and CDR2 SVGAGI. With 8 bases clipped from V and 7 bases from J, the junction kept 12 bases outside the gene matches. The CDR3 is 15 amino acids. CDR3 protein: CASGRGAKTGGELFF. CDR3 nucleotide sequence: TGTGCCAGCGGGCGGGGGGCCAAAACAGGCGGGGAGCTGTTTTTT.

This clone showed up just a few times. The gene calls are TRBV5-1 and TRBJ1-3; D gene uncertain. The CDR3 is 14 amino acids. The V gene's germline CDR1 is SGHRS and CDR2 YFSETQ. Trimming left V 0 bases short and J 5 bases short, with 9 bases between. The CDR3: CASSLDHARNTIYF. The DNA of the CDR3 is TGCGCCAGCAGCTTGGACCACGCGCGAAACACCATATATTTT.

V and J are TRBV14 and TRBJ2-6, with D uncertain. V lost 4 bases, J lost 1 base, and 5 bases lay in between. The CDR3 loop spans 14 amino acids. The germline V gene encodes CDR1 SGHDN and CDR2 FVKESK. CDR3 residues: CASSRASGANVLTF. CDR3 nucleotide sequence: TGTGCCAGCAGCCGCGCTTCTGGGGCCAACGTCCTGACTTTC.

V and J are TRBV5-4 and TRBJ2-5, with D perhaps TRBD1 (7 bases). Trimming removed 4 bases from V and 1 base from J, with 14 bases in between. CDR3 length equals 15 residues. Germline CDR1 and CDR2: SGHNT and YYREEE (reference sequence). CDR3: CASSGGTASQETQYF. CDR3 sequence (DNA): TGTGCCAGCAGCGGGGGGACAGCTTCCCAAGAGACCCAGTACTTC.

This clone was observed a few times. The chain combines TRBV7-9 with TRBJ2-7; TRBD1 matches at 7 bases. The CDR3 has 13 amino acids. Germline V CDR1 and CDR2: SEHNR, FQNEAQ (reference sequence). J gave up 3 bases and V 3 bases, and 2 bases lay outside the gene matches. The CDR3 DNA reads TGTGCCAGCAGCTTTGACAGGGACTACGAGCAGTACTTC. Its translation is CASSFDRDYEQYF.

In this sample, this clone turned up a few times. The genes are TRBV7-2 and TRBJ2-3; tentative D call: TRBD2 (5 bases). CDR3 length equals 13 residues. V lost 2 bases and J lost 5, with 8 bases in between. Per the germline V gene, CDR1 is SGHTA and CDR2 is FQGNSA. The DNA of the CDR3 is TGTGCCAGCAGCTTACAACTAGGAGATACGCAGTATTTT. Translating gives CASSLQLGDTQYF.

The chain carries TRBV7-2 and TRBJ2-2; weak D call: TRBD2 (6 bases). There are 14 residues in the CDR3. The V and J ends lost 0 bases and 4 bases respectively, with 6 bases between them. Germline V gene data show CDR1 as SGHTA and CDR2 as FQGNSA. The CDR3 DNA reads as TGTGCCAGCAGCTTAGCGGGGGGCACCGGGGAGCTGTTTTTT. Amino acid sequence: CASSLAGGTGELFF.

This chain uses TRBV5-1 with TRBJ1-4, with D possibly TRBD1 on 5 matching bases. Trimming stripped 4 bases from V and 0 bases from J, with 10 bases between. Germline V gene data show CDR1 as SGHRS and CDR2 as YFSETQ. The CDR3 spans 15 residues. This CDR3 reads CASSRTPSTNEKLFF. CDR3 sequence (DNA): TGCGCCAGCAGCCGGACACCGTCAACTAATGAAAAACTGTTTTTT.

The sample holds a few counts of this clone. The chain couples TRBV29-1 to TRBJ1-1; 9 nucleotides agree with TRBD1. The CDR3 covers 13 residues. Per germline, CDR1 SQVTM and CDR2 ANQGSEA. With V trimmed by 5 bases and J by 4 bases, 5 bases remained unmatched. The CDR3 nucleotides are TGCAGCGTTCATCCGGGACAGGGCACTGAAGCTTTCTTT. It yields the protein CSVHPGQGTEAFF.

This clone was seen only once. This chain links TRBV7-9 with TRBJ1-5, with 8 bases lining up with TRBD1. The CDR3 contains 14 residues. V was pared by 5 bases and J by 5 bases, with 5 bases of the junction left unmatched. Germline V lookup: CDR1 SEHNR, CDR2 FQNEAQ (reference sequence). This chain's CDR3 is CASSLGQGYQPQHF. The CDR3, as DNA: TGTGCCAGCAGCCTTGGACAGGGTTATCAGCCCCAGCATTTT.

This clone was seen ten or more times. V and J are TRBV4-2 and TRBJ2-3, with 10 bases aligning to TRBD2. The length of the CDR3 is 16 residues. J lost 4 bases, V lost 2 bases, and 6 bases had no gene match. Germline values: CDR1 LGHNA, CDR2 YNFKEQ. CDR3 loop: CASSQQAGGLADTQYF. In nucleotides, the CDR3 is TGTGCCAGCAGCCAACAAGCGGGGGGGCTGGCAGATACGCAGTATTTT.

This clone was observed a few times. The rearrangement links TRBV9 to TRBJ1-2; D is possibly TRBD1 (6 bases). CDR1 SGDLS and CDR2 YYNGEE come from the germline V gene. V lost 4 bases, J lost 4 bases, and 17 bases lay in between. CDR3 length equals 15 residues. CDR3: CASSPTRDRPYGYTF. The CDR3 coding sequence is TGTGCCAGCAGCCCCACCCGTGACAGGCCCTATGGCTACACCTTC.

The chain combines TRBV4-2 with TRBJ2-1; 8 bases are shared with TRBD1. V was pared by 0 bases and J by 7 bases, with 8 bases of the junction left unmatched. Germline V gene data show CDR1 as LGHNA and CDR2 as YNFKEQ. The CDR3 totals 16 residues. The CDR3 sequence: CASSQEVQGAGNEQFF. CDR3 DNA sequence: TGTGCCAGCAGCCAAGAGGTCCAGGGGGCAGGAAATGAGCAGTTCTTC.

The CDR3 region has the DNA TGTGCCAGCAGCTCGACAGCCTCTGGGGCCAACGTCCTGACTTTC. Its protein is CASSSTASGANVLTF. This chain uses TRBV7-3 with TRBJ2-6; D is possibly TRBD1 (5 bases). Between the trimmed V and J ends, which lost 4 bases and 0 bases, there was a span of 7 bases. Germline V gene sequence: CDR1 SGHTA, CDR2 FQGTGA. The CDR3 has 15 residues.

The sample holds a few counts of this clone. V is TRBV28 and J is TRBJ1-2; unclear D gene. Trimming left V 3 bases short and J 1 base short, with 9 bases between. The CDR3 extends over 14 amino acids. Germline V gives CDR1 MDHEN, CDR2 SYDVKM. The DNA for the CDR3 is TGTGCCAGCAGTTTGGGCCGAAGTAACTATGGCTACACCTTC. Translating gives CASSLGRSNYGYTF.

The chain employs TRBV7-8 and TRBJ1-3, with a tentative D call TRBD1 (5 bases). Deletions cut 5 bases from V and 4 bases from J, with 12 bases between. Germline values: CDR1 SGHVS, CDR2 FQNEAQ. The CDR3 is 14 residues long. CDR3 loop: CASSDGGSGNTIYF. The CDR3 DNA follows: TGTGCCAGCAGCGACGGGGGATCCGGAAACACCATATATTTT.

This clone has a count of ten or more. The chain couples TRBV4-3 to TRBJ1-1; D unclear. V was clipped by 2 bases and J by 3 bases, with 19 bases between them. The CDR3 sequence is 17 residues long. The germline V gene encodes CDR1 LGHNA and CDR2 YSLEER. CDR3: CASSQQVVRKFDTEAFF. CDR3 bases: TGCGCCAGCAGCCAACAGGTGGTAAGAAAGTTTGACACTGAAGCTTTCTTT.

CDR3 sequence reads: CSVERGGGAYNEQFF. CDR3 sequence (DNA): TGCAGCGTTGAAAGGGGCGGGGGGGCCTACAATGAGCAGTTCTTC. The J gene is TRBJ2-1, the V gene TRBV29-1; 9 nucleotides match TRBD2. Germline loops: CDR1 SQVTM, CDR2 ANQGSEA. This CDR3 region has 15 residues. V shed 2 bases, J shed 2 bases, and the junction held 4 bases outside the gene matches.

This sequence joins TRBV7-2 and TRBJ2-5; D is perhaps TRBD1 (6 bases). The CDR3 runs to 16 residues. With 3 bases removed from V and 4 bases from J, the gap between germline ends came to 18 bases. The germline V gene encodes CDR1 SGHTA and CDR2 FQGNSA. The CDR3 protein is CASSLSNRVFGETQYF. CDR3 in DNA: TGTGCCAGCAGCTTGTCCAACAGGGTTTTCGGAGAGACCCAGTACTTC.

CDR3 residues: CASSSMGLAKETQYF. In nucleotides, the CDR3 is TGCGCCAGCAGCTCTATGGGACTAGCGAAAGAGACCCAGTACTTC. The chain links TRBV4-1 to TRBJ2-5; TRBD2 agrees at 10 bases. Germline lookup yields CDR1 MGHRA and CDR2 YSYEKL. The CDR3 runs 15 residues. Unmatched junction bases numbered 6, after V lost 5 bases and J lost 3 bases.

CDR3 nucleotide sequence: TGTGCCAGCAGTCCTAGCGGCCAAGAGACCCAGTACTTC. Protein product: CASSPSGQETQYF. The chain joins TRBV6-1 to TRBJ2-5, with 7 bases aligning to TRBD2. The germline V gene has CDR1 MNHNS and CDR2 SASEGT. V shed 5 bases, J shed 1 base, and the junction held 1 base outside the gene matches. The CDR3 spans 13 residues.

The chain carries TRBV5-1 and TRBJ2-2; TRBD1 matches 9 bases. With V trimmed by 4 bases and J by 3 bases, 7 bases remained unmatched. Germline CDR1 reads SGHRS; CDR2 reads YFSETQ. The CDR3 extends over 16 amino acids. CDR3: CASSPWTGADTGELFF. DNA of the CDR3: TGCGCCAGCAGCCCGTGGACAGGGGCGGACACCGGGGAGCTGTTTTTT.

The DNA of the CDR3 is TGCGCCAGCAGCCCCGGGACAGTGAGCACAGATACGCAGTATTTT. Translated: CASSPGTVSTDTQYF. This rearrangement joins TRBV5-1 to TRBJ2-3; 7 bases are shared with TRBD1. The V gene end was trimmed by 4 bases and the J gene end by 0 bases; junction bases not matched to a gene: 5. The CDR3 loop spans 15 amino acids. CDR1 SGHRS and CDR2 YFSETQ come from the germline V gene. Full variable domain (missing parts from reference TRBV5-1 and TRBJ2-3): KAGVTQTPRYLIKTRGQQVTLSCSPISGHRSVSWYQQTPGQGLQFLFEYFSETQRNKGNFPGRFSGRQFSNSRSEMNVSTLELGDSALYLCASSPGTVSTDTQYFGPGTRLTVL.

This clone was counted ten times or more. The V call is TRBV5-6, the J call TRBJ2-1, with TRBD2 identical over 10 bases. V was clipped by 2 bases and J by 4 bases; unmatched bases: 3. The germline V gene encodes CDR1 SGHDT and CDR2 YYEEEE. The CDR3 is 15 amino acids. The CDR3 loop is CASSLLTSGYNEQFF. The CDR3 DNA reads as TGTGCCAGCAGCTTATTGACTAGCGGGTACAATGAGCAGTTCTTC.